This entry lists 6 T cell receptor beta chains sequenced from one sample in a study of T cells in Graves' hyperthyroidism and ophthalmopathy. Amplified regions were TCR beta CDR3 sequences from RNA transcripts. First-round RT-PCR of the TCR CDR3 relied on the HTBI primer set. TCRdb used MiXCR to reprocess the multiplex PCR reads, holding one entry per CDR3 protein. The sample lists 350,000 or so distinct CDR3 sequences, roughly 20% seen once, with about 53% in the top ten. Sequencing was carried out using blood. These receptors were obtained from a woman aged 45-65 years with Graves' hyperthyroidism.

This clonotype was found a few times. The gene calls are TRBV5-5 and TRBJ2-7; 9 bases align to TRBD1. The CDR3 spans 15 residues. The junction had 6 bases not matched to a gene; V was cut back by 4 bases and J by 1 base. Looked up from germline, CDR1 is SGHKS and CDR2 is YYEKEE (reference sequence). CDR3 protein: CASSPEDRGSYEQYV. The CDR3 coding sequence is TGTGCCAGCAGCCCCGAGGACAGGGGTTCCTACGAGCAGTACGTC.

This clonotype has a handful of counts. The chain links TRBV6-1 to TRBJ1-2, with a possible D match to TRBD1 (5 bases). The CDR3 has 13 amino acids. Germline loops: CDR1 MNHNS, CDR2 SASEGT. The ends were cut back, 3 bases at V and 7 bases at J, with 12 bases in the middle. DNA for the CDR3: TGTGCCAGCAGTGAGGAGGGGCGGAGTGGCTACACCTTC. Its translation is CASSEEGRSGYTF.

This clonotype was seen repeatedly, ten times or more. One junction end disagrees with the germline gene, perhaps due to a read error. The chain has TRBV3-1 and TRBJ1-2; D gene uncertain. Germline CDR1 and CDR2: LGHDT and YNNKEL (reference sequence). The CDR3 runs 10 residues. Written as DNA, the CDR3 is TGTGCCAGCAGCCAAGGTGCACTCGCCTTC. Its protein product is CASSQGALAF.

The table lists this clonotype with many counts. The V gene is TRBV11-2, the J gene TRBJ2-3; D not resolved. The CDR3 length is 14 residues. Trimming took off 4 bases at V and 4 bases at J, with 12 bases between the two ends. The germline CDR1 and CDR2 sequences are SGHAT and FQNNGV. CDR3 region: CASSSPYMADTQYF. The CDR3 DNA is TGTGCCAGCAGCTCCCCCTACATGGCAGATACGCAGTATTTT. The full variable domain, its missing parts supplied by reference TRBV11-2 and TRBJ2-3, is EAGVAQSPRYKIIEKRQSVAFWCNPISGHATLYWYQQILGQGPKLLIQFQNNGVVDDSQLPKDRFSAERLKGVDSTLKIQPAKLEDSAVYLCASSSPYMADTQYFGPGTRLTVL.

This clonotype has ten or more counts. The chain couples TRBV2 to TRBJ1-2, with TRBD1 matching 8 bases. The CDR3 runs to 15 residues. Trimming cost V 5 bases and J 6 bases; bases outside gene matches: 11. Germline V gives CDR1 SNHLY, CDR2 FYNNEI. In DNA form, the CDR3 reads TGTGCCAGCAGTCAGTCGGAGGGACAGGAGAATGGCTACACCTTC. This gives the protein CASSQSEGQENGYTF.

This clonotype came up many times. The chain uses TRBV30 and TRBJ1-1; TRBD1 agrees at 7 bases. The CDR3 is 13 residues long. V trimming: 2 bases; J trimming: 1 base; junction bases outside the gene matches: 1. The germline CDR1 and CDR2 sequences are GTSNPN and SVGIG (reference sequence). Written as DNA, the CDR3 is TGTGCCTGGAGTCGGGACAGGAACACTGAAGCTTTCTTT. Encoded protein: CAWSRDRNTEAFF. Complete variable domain (other parts from reference TRBV30 and TRBJ1-1): SQTIHQWPATLVQPVGSPLSLECTVEGTSNPNLYWYRQAAGRGLQLLFYSVGIGQISSEVPQNLSASRPQDRQFILSSKKLLLSDSGFYLCAWSRDRNTEAFFGQGTRLTVV.